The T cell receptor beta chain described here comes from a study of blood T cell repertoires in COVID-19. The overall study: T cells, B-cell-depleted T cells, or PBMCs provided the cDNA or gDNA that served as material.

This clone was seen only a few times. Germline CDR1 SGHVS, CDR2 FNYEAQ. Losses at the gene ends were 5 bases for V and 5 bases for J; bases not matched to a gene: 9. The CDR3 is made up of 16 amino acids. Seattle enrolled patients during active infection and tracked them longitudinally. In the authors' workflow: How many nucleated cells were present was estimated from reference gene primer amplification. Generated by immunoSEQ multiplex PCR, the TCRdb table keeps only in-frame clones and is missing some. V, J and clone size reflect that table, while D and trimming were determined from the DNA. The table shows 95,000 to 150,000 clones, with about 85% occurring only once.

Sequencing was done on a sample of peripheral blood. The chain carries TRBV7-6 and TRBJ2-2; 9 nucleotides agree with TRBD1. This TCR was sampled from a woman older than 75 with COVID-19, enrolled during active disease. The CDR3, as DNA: TGTGCCAGCAGCCCCGGGACAGGGAGAAGAACCGGGGAGCTGTTTTTT. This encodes CASSPGTGRRTGELFF.